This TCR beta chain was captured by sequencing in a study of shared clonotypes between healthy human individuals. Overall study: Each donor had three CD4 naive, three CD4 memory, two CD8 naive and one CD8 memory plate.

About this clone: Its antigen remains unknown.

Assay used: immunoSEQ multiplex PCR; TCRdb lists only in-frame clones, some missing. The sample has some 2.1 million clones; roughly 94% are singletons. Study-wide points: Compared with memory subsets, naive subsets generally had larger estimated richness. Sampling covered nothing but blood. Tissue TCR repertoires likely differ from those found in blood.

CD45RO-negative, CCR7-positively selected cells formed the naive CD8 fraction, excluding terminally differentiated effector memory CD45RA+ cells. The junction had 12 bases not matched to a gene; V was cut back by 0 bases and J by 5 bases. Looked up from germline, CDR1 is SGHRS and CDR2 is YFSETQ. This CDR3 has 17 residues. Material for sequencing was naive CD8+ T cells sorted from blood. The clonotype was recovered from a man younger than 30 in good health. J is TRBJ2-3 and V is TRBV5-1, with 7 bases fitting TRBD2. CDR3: CASSLADLAGVIDTQYF. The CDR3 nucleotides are TGCGCCAGCAGCTTGGCCGACCTGGCGGGAGTTATAGATACGCAGTATTTT.